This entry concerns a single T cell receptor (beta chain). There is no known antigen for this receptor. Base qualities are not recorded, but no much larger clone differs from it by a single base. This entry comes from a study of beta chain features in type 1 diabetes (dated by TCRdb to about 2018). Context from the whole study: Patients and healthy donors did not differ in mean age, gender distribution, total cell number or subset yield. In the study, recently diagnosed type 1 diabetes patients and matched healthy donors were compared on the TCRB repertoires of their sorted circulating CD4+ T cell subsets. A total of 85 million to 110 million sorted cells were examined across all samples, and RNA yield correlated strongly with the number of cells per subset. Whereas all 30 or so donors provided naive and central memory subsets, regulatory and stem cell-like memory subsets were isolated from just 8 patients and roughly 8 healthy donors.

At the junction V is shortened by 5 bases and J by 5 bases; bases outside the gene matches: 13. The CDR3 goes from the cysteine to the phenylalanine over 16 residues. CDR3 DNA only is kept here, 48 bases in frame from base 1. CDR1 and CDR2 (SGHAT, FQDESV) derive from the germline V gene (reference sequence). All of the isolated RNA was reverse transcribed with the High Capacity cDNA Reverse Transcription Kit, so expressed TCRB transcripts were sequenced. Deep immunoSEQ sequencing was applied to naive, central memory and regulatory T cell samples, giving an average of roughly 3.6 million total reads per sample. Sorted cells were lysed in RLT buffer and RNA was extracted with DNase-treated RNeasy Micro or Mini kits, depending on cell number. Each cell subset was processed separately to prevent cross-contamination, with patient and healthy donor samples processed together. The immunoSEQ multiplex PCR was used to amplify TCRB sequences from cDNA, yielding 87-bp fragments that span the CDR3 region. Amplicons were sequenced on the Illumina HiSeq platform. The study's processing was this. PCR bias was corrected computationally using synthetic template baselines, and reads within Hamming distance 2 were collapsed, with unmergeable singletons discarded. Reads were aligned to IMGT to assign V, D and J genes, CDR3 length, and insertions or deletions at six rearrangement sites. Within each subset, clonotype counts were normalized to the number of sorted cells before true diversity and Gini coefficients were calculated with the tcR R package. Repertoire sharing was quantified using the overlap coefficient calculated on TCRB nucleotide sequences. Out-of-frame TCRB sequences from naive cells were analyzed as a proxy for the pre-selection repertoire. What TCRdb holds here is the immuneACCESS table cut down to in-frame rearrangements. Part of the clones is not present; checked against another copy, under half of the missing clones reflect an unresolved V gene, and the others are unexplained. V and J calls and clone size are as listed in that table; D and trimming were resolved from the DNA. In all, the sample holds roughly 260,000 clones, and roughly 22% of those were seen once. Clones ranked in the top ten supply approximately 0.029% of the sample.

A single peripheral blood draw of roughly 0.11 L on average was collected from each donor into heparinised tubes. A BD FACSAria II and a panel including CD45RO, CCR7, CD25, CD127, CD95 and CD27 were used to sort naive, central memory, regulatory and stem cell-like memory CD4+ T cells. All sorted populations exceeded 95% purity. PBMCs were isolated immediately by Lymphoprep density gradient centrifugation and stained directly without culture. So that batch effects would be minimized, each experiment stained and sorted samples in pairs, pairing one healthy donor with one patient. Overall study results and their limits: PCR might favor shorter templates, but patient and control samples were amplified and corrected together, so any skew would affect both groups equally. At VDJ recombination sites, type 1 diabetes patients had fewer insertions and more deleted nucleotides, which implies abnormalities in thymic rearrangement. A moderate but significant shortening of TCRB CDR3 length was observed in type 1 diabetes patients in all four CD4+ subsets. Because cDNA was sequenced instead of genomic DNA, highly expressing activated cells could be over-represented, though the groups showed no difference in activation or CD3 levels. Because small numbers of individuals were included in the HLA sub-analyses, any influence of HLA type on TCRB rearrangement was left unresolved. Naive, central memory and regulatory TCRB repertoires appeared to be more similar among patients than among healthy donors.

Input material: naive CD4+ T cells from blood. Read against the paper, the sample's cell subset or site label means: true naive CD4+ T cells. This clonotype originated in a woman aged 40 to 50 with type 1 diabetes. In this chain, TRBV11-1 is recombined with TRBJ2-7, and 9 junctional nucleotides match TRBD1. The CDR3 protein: CASSPWPGTGKDEQYF. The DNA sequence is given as TGTGCCAGCAGCCCTTGGCCCGGGACAGGGAAGGACGAGCAGTACTTC.